These 27 T cell receptor beta chains were all obtained from the same sample, sequenced in a study of OX40 agonist ivuxolimab in advanced cancers. TCRdb keeps only in-frame clones here, not all; method: immunoSEQ multiplex PCR. The sample shows around 79,000 clones, about 91% of them seen only once. Specimen: CD4+ or CD8+ T cells sorted from blood, collected in a trial of the OX40 agonist ivuxolimab. These receptors all stem from an adult with an advanced solid tumor such as melanoma, head and neck, liver or kidney cancer.

Note on this clone: Relative to the germline gene, one junction end is altered; a read error may explain this. The V and J genes are TRBV18 and TRBJ2-5; D ambiguous. Germline V gene sequence: CDR1 KGHSH, CDR2 LQKENI. This CDR3 is built from 13 residues. The CDR3 protein is CASSPPAQQTQYF. CDR3 nucleotides: TGTGCCAGCTCACCACCTGCCCAACAGACCCAGTACTTC.

The chain recombines TRBV7-2 with TRBJ2-7; 7 bases are a match to TRBD2. In germline, CDR1 is SGHTA, CDR2 FQGNSA. V gave up 5 bases and J gave up 7 bases; unmatched junction bases: 14. The length of the CDR3 is 15 residues. This CDR3 is CASSPGGVYSGEQYF. Here the CDR3 DNA reads TGTGCCAGCAGCCCTGGGGGGGTATACTCAGGAGAGCAGTACTTC. Together with reference TRBV7-2 and TRBJ2-7, the CDR3 gives the full variable domain: GAGVSQSPSNKVTEKGKDVELRCDPISGHTALYWYRQSLGQGLEFLIYFQGNSAPDKSGLPSDRFSAERTGGSVSTLTIQRTQQEDSAVYLCASSPGGVYSGEQYFGPGTRLTVT.

The chain joins TRBV25-1 to TRBJ1-2, with 12 bases matching TRBD1. CDR1 MGHDK and CDR2 SYGVNS come from the germline V gene. V was clipped by 5 bases and J by 8 bases; unmatched bases: 12. This CDR3 has 16 residues. The CDR3 DNA reads TGTGCCAGCAGTATTTCCGGGACAGGGGGCTCAGGCGGCTACACCTTC. It encodes CASSISGTGGSGGYTF.

The V and J genes are TRBV28 and TRBJ1-2, with 10 bases that match TRBD1. The CDR3 has 15 residues. The V and J ends lost 4 bases and 4 bases, in that order; junction bases with no gene match: 6. Per germline, CDR1 MDHEN and CDR2 SYDVKM. The CDR3 reads CASSSETGGAYGYTF. In DNA form, the CDR3 reads TGTGCCAGCAGTTCAGAGACAGGGGGCGCCTATGGCTACACCTTC.

V usage is TRBV2 and J usage is TRBJ2-1; TRBD2 matches at 12 bases. Germline values: CDR1 SNHLY, CDR2 FYNNEI. This CDR3 has 18 amino acids. V trimming: 4 bases; J trimming: 3 bases; junction bases outside the gene matches: 10. CDR3 nucleotides: TGTGCCAGCAGTGGAGTGGGGACTAGCGGGCGAGACTACAATGAGCAGTTCTTC. This translates into CASSGVGTSGRDYNEQFF.

A remark on this clone: Germline and junction disagree at one end, which may indicate a read error. J is TRBJ2-2 and V is TRBV7-7; no reliable D call. The germline gives CDR1 SSHAT, CDR2 FNYEAQ (reference sequence). CDR3 size: 14 residues. The CDR3 DNA is TGTGCTAGCAGCTTGAGTATGAACACCGGGGAGCTGTTTTTT. Its translation is CASSLSMNTGELFF.

The CDR3 region has the DNA TGTGCCACCAGCAGAGATCTGGCGGGACAGGGGCAAGAGACCCAGTACTTC. This codes for CATSRDLAGQGQETQYF. The rearrangement joins TRBV15 to TRBJ2-5; 10 nucleotides agree with TRBD1. Germline assignment: CDR1 LNHNV and CDR2 YYDKDF (reference sequence). Losses at the gene ends were 0 bases for V and 2 bases for J; bases not matched to a gene: 6. CDR3 length: 17 amino acids.

The chain links TRBV30 to TRBJ2-1, with 13 nucleotides matching TRBD2. Germline values: CDR1 GTSNPN, CDR2 SVGIG (reference sequence). The CDR3 has 15 amino acids. V lost 1 base to trimming and J lost 7 bases; unmatched junction nucleotides: 4. This chain's CDR3 is CAWSELAGGRNEQFF. The CDR3 DNA reads TGTGCCTGGAGTGAACTAGCGGGAGGGCGTAATGAGCAGTTCTTC. The full variable domain, completed using reference TRBV30 and TRBJ2-1, is SQTIHQWPATLVQPVGSPLSLECTVEGTSNPNLYWYRQAAGRGLQLLFYSVGIGQISSEVPQNLSASRPQDRQFILSSKKLLLSDSGFYLCAWSELAGGRNEQFFGPGTRLTVL.

The V call is TRBV27, the J call TRBJ1-3, with 9 positions matching TRBD1. The CDR3 has 15 amino acids. The junction had 6 bases not matched to a gene; V was cut back by 6 bases and J by 3 bases. CDR1 is MNHEY, CDR2 SMNVEV, per germline (reference sequence). CDR3 sequence: CASSLTGGRGNTIYF. CDR3 nucleotides: TGTGCCAGCAGCCTGACAGGGGGTCGTGGAAACACCATATATTTT.

The rearrangement links TRBV2 to TRBJ2-7; 9 nucleotides align to TRBD1. Germline assignment: CDR1 SNHLY and CDR2 FYNNEI. The junction had 8 bases not matched to a gene; V was cut back by 8 bases and J by 6 bases. The CDR3 is 13 residues long. CDR3 coding DNA: TGTGCCAGCGCCACAGGGGGCGTTGGCGAGCAGTACTTC. Residues: CASATGGVGEQYF.

In the case of this clone: This sample includes further DNA sequences coding for the same CDR3. DNA for the CDR3: TGTGCCAGCAGCGTAGGCCCCACCGGGGAGCTGTTTTTT. This translates into CASSVGPTGELFF. V and J are TRBV9 and TRBJ2-2, with D unclear. The CDR3 contains 13 residues. Per germline, CDR1 SGDLS and CDR2 YYNGEE. V was shortened by 0 bases and J by 4 bases, with 4 bases between the two germline ends.

The chain carries TRBV28 and TRBJ1-5, with a weak D call TRBD1 (6 bases). The CDR3 has 17 residues. The germline gives CDR1 MDHEN, CDR2 SYDVKM. Trimming removed 5 bases from V and 2 bases from J, with 19 bases in between. This CDR3 reads CASSPRTGLVRNQPQHF. The CDR3 coding sequence is TGTGCCAGCAGTCCCCGAACAGGGTTGGTTCGCAATCAGCCCCAGCATTTT.

The chain carries TRBV5-1 and TRBJ2-5, with D possibly TRBD2 on 5 matching bases. The CDR3 consists of 14 residues. The germline V and J ends were trimmed by 7 bases and 3 bases, with 16 bases remaining between them. The germline CDR1 and CDR2 sequences are SGHRS and YFSETQ. The CDR3 DNA follows: TGCGCCAGCTCTCCTTCCAGCGGAAAAGAGACCCAGTACTTC. Protein sequence: CASSPSSGKETQYF.

This CDR3 is CASSKDLQGSVGYTF. The CDR3 DNA is TGTGCCAGCAGCAAAGACTTACAGGGTTCTGTCGGCTACACCTTC. J is TRBJ1-2 and V is TRBV21-1; the table calls TRBD1, which could not be checked here. TRBV21-1 counts as a pseudogene. The CDR3 length is 15 residues.

This rearrangement joins TRBV19 to TRBJ1-2; D is unclear. Germline V CDR1 and CDR2: LNHDA, SQIVND (reference sequence). This CDR3 contains 16 residues. Trimming removed 9 bases from V and 2 bases from J, with 22 bases in between. The CDR3 spells CASQARSGGGNYGYTF. DNA of the CDR3: TGTGCCAGCCAAGCGAGGTCGGGCGGTGGGAACTATGGCTACACCTTC.

This chain uses TRBV15 with TRBJ2-5; TRBD1 is a possible D gene (7 bases). The CDR3 length is 15 residues. CDR1 and CDR2 (germline): LNHNV, YYDKDF (reference sequence). The V gene lost 5 bases and the J gene lost 4 bases, with 17 bases spanning the gap. The CDR3 DNA reads as TGTGCCACCAGCCCCCGACAGGGCGGGACAGAGACCCAGTACTTC. Its translation is CATSPRQGGTETQYF. Together with reference TRBV15 and TRBJ2-5, the CDR3 gives the full variable domain: DAMVIQNPRYQVTQFGKPVTLSCSQTLNHNVMYWYQQKSSQAPKLLFHYYDKDFNNEADTPDNFQSRRPNTSFCFLDIRSPGLGDTAMYLCATSPRQGGTETQYFGPGTRLLVL.

The DNA of the CDR3 is TGTGCCAGCACCCTGGAGGGGGATGGTCAGCCCCAGCATTTT. Protein: CASTLEGDGQPQHF. The genes are TRBV2 and TRBJ1-5, with TRBD1 as a possible D gene (6 bases). CDR1 is SNHLY and CDR2 is FYNNEI in the germline V gene. V was shortened by 7 bases and J by 6 bases, with 16 bases between the two germline ends. This CDR3 region has 14 residues.

The rearrangement joins TRBV28 to TRBJ2-3; 10 positions match TRBD2. Looked up from germline, CDR1 is MDHEN and CDR2 is SYDVKM. V lost 3 bases to trimming and J lost 11 bases; unmatched junction nucleotides: 8. CDR3 length: 14 amino acids. CDR3 nucleotide sequence: TGTGCCAGCAGTTTGCCTAGCGGGAGTATAATGCAGTATTTT. Translating it yields CASSLPSGSIMQYF.

This chain connects TRBV30 to TRBJ2-7, with TRBD2 matching over 9 bases. With 4 bases clipped from V and 2 bases from J, the junction kept 6 bases outside the gene matches. Germline V gene sequence: CDR1 GTSNPN, CDR2 SVGIG (reference sequence). The CDR3 runs to 14 residues. The CDR3 DNA sequence: TGTGCCTGGACCTCTAGCGGGGCCACCTACGAGCAGTACTTC. This sequence encodes CAWTSSGATYEQYF.

The rearrangement joins TRBV20-1 to TRBJ1-1; D is possibly TRBD1 (5 bases). This CDR3 has 10 residues. V was clipped by 6 bases and J by 11 bases, with 13 bases between them. Germline V lookup: CDR1 DFQATT, CDR2 SNEGSKA (reference sequence). The CDR3 reads CSAIGQRAFF. CDR3 sequence (DNA): TGCAGTGCCATAGGACAAAGGGCTTTCTTT.

This sequence joins TRBV4-3 and TRBJ1-3; TRBD1 might be the D (6 bases). V dropped 1 base and J dropped 2 bases, with 12 bases sitting between them. CDR1 and CDR2 (germline): LGHNA, YSLEER. This CDR3 has 16 residues. The CDR3 nucleotides read TGCGCCAGCAGCCAAGCCGGGTACAGGGCTGGAAACACCATATATTTT. Translated, it gives CASSQAGYRAGNTIYF.

CDR3 DNA sequence: TGTGCCAGCAGCTATGCTGGGACGTCCTCGGCTGGCGAGCAGTACTTC. Translation: CASSYAGTSSAGEQYF. This chain joins TRBV5-6 and TRBJ2-7; possibly TRBD1 or TRBD2 for D (5 bases each). This CDR3 has 16 residues. Per germline, CDR1 SGHDT and CDR2 YYEEEE. V gave up 3 bases and J gave up 6 bases, with 22 bases separating them.

This chain connects TRBV6-5 to TRBJ1-1; D is undetermined. Germline V gene data show CDR1 as MNHEY and CDR2 as SVGAGI. Trimming stripped 0 bases from V and 14 bases from J, with 16 bases between. The CDR3 length is 13 residues. CDR3 loop: CASSYSERTVVFF. For the CDR3, the DNA is TGTGCCAGCAGTTACTCAGAGAGAACGGTGGTGTTCTTT.

The V gene is TRBV29-1, the J gene TRBJ2-1; 9 bases fit TRBD2. Germline CDR1 SQVTM, CDR2 ANQGSEA. This CDR3 is 17 amino acids long. V was pared by 3 bases and J by 7 bases, with 16 bases of the junction left unmatched. CDR3: CSVDGGVSGRPLNEQFF. CDR3 coding DNA: TGCAGCGTTGATGGAGGTGTAAGCGGGAGGCCACTAAATGAGCAGTTCTTC.

The V call is TRBV29-1, the J call TRBJ1-1; possibly TRBD1 for D (6 bases). This CDR3 contains 15 residues. Germline V gene data show CDR1 as SQVTM and CDR2 as ANQGSEA. V dropped 6 bases and J dropped 1 base, with 18 bases sitting between them. The CDR3 region has the DNA TGCAGCGTCCCCGGGGCCCCAGGGGCGAACACTGAAGCTTTCTTT. Amino acids: CSVPGAPGANTEAFF.

The chain employs TRBV2 and TRBJ1-2; D might be TRBD1 (5 bases). The V gene's germline CDR1 is SNHLY and CDR2 FYNNEI. V was shortened by 7 bases and J by 1 base, with 10 bases between the two germline ends. The CDR3 is made up of 13 amino acids. CDR3 in amino acids: CASKIQGNYGYTF. CDR3 nucleotide sequence: TGTGCCAGCAAAATCCAGGGTAACTATGGCTACACCTTC.

The chain carries TRBV2 and TRBJ2-3; D is uncertain. CDR3 size: 15 residues. Deletions cut 6 bases from V and 3 bases from J, with 16 bases between. CDR1 and CDR2 (germline): SNHLY, FYNNEI. Written as DNA, the CDR3 is TGTGCCAGCAGACGGGCAGGAGTGGAAACAGATACGCAGTATTTT. It specifies CASRRAGVETDTQYF. The full variable domain, with the rest looked up from reference TRBV2 and TRBJ2-3, is EPEVTQTPSHQVTQMGQEVILRCVPISNHLYFYWYRQILGQKVEFLVSFYNNEISEKSEIFDDQFSVERPDGSNFTLKIRSTKLEDSAMYFCASRRAGVETDTQYFGPGTRLTVL.